This T cell receptor beta chain derives from a study of T cell changes during pregnancy in multiple sclerosis. This table comes from immunoSEQ multiplex PCR, and its TCRdb copy is limited to in-frame clones, with some not included. The sample lists roughly 60,000 clones; roughly 92% were seen once. Per the germline V gene, CDR1 is KGHSH and CDR2 is LQKENI. Losses at the gene ends were 1 base for V and 0 bases for J; bases not matched to a gene: 3. CDR3 length: 15 amino acids. The material sequenced was peripheral blood, taken in the second trimester of pregnancy. The V gene is TRBV18, the J gene TRBJ2-7; the match to TRBD2 covers 7 bases. The sequence was obtained from a female donor with multiple sclerosis, enrolled in a pregnancy study. The CDR3 DNA is TGTGCCAGCTCACCACTACGGGGGGACTCCTACGAGCAGTACTTC. Residues: CASSPLRGDSYEQYF.